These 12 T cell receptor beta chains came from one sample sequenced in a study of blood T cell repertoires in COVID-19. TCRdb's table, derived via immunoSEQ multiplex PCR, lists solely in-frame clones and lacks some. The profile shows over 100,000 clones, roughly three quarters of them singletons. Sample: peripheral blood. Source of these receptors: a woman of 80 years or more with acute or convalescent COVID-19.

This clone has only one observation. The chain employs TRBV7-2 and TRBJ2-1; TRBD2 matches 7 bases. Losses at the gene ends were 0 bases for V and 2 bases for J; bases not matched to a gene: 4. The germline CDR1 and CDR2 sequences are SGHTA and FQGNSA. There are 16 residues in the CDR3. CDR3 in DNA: TGTGCCAGCAGCTTAGCGCAGGGACTAACCTACAATGAGCAGTTCTTC. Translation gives CASSLAQGLTYNEQFF.

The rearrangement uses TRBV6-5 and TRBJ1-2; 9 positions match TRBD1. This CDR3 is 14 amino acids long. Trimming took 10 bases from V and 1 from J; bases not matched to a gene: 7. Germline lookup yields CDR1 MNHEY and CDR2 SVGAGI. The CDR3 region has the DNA TGTGCCACCCACTCGGGACAGGGTAACTATGGCTACACCTTC. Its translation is CATHSGQGNYGYTF.

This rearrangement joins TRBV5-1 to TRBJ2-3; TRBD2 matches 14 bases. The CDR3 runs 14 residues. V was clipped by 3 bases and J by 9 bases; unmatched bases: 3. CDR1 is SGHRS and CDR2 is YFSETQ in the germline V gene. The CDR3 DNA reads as TGCGCCAGCAGCTCCGGACTAGCGGGAGGAACGCAGTATTTT. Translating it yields CASSSGLAGGTQYF.

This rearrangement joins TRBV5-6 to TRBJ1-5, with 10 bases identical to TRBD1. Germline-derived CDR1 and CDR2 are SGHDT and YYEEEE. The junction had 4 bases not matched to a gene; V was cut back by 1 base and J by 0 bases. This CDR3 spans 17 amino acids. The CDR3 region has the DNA TGTGCCAGCAGCTTGCGACAGGGGGCGATTAGCAATCAGCCCCAGCATTTT. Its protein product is CASSLRQGAISNQPQHF.

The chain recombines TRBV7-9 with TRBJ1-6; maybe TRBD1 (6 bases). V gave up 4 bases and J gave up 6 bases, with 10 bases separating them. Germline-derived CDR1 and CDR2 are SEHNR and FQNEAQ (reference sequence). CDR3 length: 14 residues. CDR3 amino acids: CASSYTGSNSPLHF. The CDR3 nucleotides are TGTGCCAGCAGCTACACAGGGAGTAATTCACCCCTCCACTTT.

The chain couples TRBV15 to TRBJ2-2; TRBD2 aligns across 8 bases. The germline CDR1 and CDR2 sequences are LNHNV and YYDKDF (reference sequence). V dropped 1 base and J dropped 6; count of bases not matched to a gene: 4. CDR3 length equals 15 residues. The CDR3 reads CATSRARRGAGELFF. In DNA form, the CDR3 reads TGTGCCACCAGCAGAGCGAGGCGGGGGGCCGGGGAGCTGTTTTTT.

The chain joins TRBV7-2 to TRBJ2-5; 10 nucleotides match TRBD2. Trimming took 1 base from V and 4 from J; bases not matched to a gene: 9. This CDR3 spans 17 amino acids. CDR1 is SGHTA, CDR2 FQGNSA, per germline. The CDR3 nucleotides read TGTGCCAGCAGCTTAGATCGGCTAGCGGGAGTCGGAGAGACCCAGTACTTC. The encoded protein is CASSLDRLAGVGETQYF.

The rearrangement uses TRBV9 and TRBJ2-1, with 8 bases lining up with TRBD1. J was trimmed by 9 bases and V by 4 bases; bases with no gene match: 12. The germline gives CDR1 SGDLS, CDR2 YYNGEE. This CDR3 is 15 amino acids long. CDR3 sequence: CASSPTQGVWSEQFF. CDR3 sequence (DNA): TGTGCCAGCAGCCCAACACAGGGGGTTTGGAGTGAGCAGTTCTTC.

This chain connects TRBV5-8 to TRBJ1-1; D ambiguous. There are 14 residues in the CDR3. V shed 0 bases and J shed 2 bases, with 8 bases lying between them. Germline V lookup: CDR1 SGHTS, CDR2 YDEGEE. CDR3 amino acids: CASSLVGRNTEAFF. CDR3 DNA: TGTGCCAGCAGCTTGGTGGGCAGAAACACTGAAGCTTTCTTT.

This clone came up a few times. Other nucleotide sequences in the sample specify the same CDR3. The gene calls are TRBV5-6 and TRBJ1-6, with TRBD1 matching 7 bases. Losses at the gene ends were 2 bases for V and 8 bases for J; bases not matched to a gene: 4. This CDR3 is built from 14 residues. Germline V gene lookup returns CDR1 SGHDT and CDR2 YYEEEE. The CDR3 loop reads CASSFGTEHSPLHF. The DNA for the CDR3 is TGTGCCAGCAGCTTTGGGACAGAACATTCACCCCTCCACTTT.

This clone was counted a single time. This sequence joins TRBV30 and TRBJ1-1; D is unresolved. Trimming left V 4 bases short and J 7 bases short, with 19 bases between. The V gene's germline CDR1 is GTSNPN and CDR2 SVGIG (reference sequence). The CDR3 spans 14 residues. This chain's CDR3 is CAWNSPGEVDEAFF. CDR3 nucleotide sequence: TGTGCCTGGAACTCGCCCGGGGAAGTCGATGAAGCTTTCTTT.

DNA for the CDR3: TGCGCCAGCAGCCGAGACAGGGATGGCTATGGCTACACCTTC. Its protein is CASSRDRDGYGYTF. This chain connects TRBV4-3 to TRBJ1-2; 7 nucleotides line up with TRBD1. Germline CDR1 is LGHNA and CDR2 is YSLEER. This CDR3 is 14 amino acids long. V dropped 4 bases and J dropped 4; count of bases not matched to a gene: 6.